Detailed here is one T cell receptor (beta chain). Its antigen is not known. The authors built TCR beta libraries using iRepertoire HTBI primers and Arm-PCR of CDR3 regions. One entry per CDR3 protein results from TCRdb running MiXCR on the multiplex PCR reads. The sample lists hundreds of thousands of distinct CDR3 sequences; around 12% were seen once. Losses at the gene ends were 6 bases for V and 2 bases for J; bases not matched to a gene: 3. The CDR3 is made up of 14 amino acids. Germline V gives CDR1 ENHRY, CDR2 SYGVKD. The sample is drawn from a study of regulatory T cells in long-lasting Graves disease. The study's findings and limits: Lower TCR diversity was seen in persistent Graves' patients than in newly diagnosed ones.

Time point of the sample: newly diagnosed GD, antithyroid drugs for less than 3 months. The TCR library was made from RNA extracted from PBMCs. These same data were also listed under a study on T cells in Graves' hyperthyroidism and ophthalmopathy. That work states: An initial round of RT-PCR targeting the TCR CDR3 relied on the HTBI primer set. Most expanded thyroid clonotypes above 0.001 also appeared in blood.

This chain links TRBV10-3 with TRBJ2-7; 11 bases align to TRBD2. The specimen was peripheral blood mononuclear cells (PBMCs), collected at new diagnosis, from a patient treated with antithyroid drugs. The sequence derives from a woman aged 30 to 39 with Graves disease. The CDR3 coding sequence is TGTGCCATCAGCGAGACTAGCGGGACCTACGAGCAGTACTTC. Translating it yields CAISETSGTYEQYF.